The entry below gives a single T cell receptor (beta chain) sequence along with its context. Assay: immunoSEQ multiplex PCR; the TCRdb copy retains only in-frame clones and omits some. In the table there are more than 15,000 clones, roughly nine tenths of which are singletons. This sample is drawn from a study of T cells in localized non-small cell lung cancer. With V trimmed by 3 bases and J by 0 bases, 5 bases remained unmatched. The germline V gene encodes CDR1 GTSNPN and CDR2 SVGIG (reference sequence). CDR3 length: 16 residues. The TCR was taken from a woman aged 40 to 75 with stage I lung adenocarcinoma. Material: peripheral blood, obtained before any cancer treatment. The rearrangement links TRBV30 to TRBJ2-1; 10 nucleotides line up with TRBD2. DNA for the CDR3: TGTGCCTGGAGGGAAAGCGGGGGGGCCTCCTACAATGAGCAGTTCTTC. Translated, it gives CAWRESGGASYNEQFF.